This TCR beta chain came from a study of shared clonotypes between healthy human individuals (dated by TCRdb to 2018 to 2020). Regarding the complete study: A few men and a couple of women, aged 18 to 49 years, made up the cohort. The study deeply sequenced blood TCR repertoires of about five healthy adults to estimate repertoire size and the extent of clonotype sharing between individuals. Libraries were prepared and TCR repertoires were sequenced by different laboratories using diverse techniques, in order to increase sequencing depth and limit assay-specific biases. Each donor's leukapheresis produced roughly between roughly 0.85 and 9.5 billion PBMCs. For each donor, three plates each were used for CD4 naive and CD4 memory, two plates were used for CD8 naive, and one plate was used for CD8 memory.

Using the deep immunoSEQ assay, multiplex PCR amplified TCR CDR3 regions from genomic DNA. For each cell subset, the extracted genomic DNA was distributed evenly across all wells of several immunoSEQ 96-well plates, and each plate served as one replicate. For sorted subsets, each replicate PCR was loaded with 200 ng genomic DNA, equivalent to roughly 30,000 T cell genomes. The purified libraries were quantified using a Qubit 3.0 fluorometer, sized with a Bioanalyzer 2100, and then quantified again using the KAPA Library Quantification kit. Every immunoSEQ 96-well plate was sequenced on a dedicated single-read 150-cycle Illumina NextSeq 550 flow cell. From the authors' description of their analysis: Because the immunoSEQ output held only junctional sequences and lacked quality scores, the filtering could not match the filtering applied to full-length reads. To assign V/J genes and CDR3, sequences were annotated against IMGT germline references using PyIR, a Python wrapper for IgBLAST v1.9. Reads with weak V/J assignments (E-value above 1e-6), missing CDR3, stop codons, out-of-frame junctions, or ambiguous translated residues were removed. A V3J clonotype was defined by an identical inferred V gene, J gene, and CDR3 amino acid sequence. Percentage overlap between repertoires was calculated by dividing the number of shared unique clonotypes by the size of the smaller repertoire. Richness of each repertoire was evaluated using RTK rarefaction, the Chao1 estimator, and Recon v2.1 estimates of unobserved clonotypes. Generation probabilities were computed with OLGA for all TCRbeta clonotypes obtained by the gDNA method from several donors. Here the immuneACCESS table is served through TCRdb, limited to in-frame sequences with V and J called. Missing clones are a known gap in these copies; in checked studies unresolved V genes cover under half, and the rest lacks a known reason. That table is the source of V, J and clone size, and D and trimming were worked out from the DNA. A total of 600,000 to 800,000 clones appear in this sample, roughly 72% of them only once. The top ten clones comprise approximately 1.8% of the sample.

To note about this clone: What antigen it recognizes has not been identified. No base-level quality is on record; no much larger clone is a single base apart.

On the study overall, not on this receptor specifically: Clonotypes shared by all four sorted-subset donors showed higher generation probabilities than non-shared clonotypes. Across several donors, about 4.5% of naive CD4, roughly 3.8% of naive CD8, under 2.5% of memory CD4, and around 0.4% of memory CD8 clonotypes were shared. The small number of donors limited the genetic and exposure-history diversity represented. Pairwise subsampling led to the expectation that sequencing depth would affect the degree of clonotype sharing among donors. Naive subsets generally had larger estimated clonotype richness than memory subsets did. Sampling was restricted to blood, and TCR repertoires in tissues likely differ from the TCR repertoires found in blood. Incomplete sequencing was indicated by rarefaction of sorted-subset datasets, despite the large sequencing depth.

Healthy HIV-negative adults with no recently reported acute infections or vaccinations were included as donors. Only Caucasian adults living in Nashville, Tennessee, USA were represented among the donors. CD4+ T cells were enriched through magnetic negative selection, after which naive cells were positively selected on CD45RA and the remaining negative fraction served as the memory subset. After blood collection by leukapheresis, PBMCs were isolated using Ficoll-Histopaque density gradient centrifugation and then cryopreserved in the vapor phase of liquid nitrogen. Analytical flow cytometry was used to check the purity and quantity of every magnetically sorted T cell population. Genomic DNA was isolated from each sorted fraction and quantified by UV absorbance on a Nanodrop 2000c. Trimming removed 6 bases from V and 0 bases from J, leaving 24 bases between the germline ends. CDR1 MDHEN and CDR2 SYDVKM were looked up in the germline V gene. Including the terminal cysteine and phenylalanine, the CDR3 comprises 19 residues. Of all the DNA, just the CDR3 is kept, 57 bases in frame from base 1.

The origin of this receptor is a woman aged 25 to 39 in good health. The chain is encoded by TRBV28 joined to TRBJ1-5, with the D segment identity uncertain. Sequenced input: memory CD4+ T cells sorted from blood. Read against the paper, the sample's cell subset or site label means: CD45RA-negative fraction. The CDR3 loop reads CASRQKPRRLHYSNQPQHF. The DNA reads TGTGCCAGCAGGCAAAAGCCCAGGCGACTACATTATAGCAATCAGCCCCAGCATTTT.